This entry describes one T cell receptor (beta chain). Trimming at V came to 3 bases and at J to 4 bases, leaving 5 bases not matched to a gene. The CDR3 length is 15 residues. Germline assignment: CDR1 KGHDR and CDR2 SFDVKD. In the original analysis: Reference gene primers were amplified, and this amplification served to estimate nucleated cell counts. Libraries were prepared by immunoSEQ multiplex PCR; TCRdb keeps only in-frame clonotypes and omits some of them. The V and J calls and clone size come from that table; D and trimming were worked out from the DNA. The table lists over 200,000 clones, approximately 84% of them singletons. This sample was included in a study of blood T cell repertoires in COVID-19. Across the whole study: Researchers got acute and convalescent COVID-19 samples from the United States, Italy and Spain. T cells, B-cell-depleted T cells, or PBMCs provided the cDNA or gDNA that served as material.

This chain joins TRBV24-1 and TRBJ1-5, with 7 bases matching TRBD1. Sequencing input: peripheral blood. This TCR was recovered from a man aged 35-49 years with active or convalescent COVID-19. The CDR3 here is CATSDDGTANQPQHF. The CDR3 bases are TGTGCCACCAGTGATGATGGGACAGCAAATCAGCCCCAGCATTTT.